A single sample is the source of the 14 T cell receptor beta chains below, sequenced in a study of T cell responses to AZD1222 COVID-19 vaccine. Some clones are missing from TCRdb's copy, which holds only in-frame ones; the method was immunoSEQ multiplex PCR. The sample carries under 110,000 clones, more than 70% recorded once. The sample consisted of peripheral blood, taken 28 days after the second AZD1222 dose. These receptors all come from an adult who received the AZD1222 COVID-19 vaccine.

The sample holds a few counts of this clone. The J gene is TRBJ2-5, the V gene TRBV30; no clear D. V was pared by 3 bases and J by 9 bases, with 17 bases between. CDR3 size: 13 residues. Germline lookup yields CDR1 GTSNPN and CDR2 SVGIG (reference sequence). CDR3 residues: CAWSTELTVAQYF. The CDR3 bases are TGTGCCTGGAGCACAGAGCTCACGGTGGCCCAGTACTTC.

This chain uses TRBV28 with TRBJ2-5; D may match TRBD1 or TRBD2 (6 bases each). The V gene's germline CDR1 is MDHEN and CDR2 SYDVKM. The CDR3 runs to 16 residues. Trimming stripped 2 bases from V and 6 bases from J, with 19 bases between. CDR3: CASSLDLGGIGQTQYF. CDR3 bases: TGTGCCAGCAGTTTAGACCTAGGGGGGATAGGGCAGACCCAGTACTTC.

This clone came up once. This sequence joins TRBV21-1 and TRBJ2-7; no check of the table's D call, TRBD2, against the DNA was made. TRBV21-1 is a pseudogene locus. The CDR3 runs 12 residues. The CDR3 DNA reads TGTGCCAGCAGCTGCGGCCTCCTCGAGCAGTACTTC. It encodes CASSCGLLEQYF.

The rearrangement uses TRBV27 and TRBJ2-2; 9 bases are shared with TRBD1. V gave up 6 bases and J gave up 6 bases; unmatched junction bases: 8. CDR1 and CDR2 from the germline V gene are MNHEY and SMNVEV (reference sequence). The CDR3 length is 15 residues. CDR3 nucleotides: TGTGCCAGCAGACCAACAGGGGGCGCCCCCGGGGAGCTGTTTTTT. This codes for CASRPTGGAPGELFF.

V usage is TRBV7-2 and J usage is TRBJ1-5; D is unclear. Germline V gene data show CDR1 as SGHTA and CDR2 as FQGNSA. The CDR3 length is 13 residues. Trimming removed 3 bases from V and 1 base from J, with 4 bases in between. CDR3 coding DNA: TGTGCCAGCAGCTTTGGGAGCAATCAGCCCCAGCATTTT. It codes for CASSFGSNQPQHF. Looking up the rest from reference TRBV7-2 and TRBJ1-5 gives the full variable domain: GAGVSQSPSNKVTEKGKDVELRCDPISGHTALYWYRQSLGQGLEFLIYFQGNSAPDKSGLPSDRFSAERTGGSVSTLTIQRTQQEDSAVYLCASSFGSNQPQHFGDGTRLSIL.

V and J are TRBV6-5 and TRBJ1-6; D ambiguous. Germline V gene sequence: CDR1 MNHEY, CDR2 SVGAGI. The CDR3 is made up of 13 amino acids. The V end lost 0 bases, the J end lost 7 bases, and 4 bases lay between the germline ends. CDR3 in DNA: TGTGCCAGCAGTTACTCGCCGAATTCACCCCTCCACTTT. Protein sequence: CASSYSPNSPLHF.

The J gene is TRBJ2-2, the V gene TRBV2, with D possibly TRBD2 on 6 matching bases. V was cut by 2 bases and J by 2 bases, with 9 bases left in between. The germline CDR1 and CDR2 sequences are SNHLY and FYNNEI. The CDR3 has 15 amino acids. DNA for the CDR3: TGTGCCAGCAGTGAAAAGGGACTCAACACCGGGGAGCTGTTTTTT. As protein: CASSEKGLNTGELFF. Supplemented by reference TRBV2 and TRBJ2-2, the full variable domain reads EPEVTQTPSHQVTQMGQEVILRCVPISNHLYFYWYRQILGQKVEFLVSFYNNEISEKSEIFDDQFSVERPDGSNFTLKIRSTKLEDSAMYFCASSEKGLNTGELFFGEGSRLTVL.

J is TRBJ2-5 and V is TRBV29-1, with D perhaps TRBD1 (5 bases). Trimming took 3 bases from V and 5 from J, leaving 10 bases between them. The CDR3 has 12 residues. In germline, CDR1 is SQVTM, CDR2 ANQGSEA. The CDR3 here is CSVDRARETQYF. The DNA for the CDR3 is TGCAGCGTTGACAGGGCTCGGGAGACCCAGTACTTC. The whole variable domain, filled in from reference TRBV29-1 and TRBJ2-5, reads SAVISQKPSRDICQRGTSLTIQCQVDSQVTMMFWYRQQPGQSLTLIATANQGSEATYESGFVIDKFPISRPNLTFSTLTVSNMSPEDSSIYLCSVDRARETQYFGPGTRLLVL.

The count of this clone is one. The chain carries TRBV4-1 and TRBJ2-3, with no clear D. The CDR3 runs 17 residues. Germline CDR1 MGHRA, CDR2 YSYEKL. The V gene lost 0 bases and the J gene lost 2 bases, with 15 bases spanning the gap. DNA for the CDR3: TGCGCCAGCAGCCAAGATCCGGGCATACCCCCCACAGATACGCAGTATTTT. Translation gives CASSQDPGIPPTDTQYF.

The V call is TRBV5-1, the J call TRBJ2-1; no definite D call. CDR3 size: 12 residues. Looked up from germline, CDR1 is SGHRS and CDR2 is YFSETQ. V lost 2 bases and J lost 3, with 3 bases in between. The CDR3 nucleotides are TGCGCCAGCAGCTTCCTCTACAATGAGCAGTTCTTC. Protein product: CASSFLYNEQFF. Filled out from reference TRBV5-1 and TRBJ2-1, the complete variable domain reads KAGVTQTPRYLIKTRGQQVTLSCSPISGHRSVSWYQQTPGQGLQFLFEYFSETQRNKGNFPGRFSGRQFSNSRSEMNVSTLELGDSALYLCASSFLYNEQFFGPGTRLTVL.

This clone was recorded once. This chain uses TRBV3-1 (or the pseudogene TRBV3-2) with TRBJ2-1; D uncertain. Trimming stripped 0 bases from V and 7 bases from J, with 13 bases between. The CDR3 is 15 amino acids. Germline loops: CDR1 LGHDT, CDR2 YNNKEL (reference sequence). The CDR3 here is CASSQEQGRANEQFF. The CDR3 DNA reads TGTGCCAGCAGCCAAGAACAAGGAAGGGCGAATGAGCAGTTCTTC.

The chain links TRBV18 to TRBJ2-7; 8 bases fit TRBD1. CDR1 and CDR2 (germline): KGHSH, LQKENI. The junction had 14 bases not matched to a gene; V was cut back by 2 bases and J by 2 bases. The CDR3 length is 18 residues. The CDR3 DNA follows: TGTGCCAGCTCACCAACCTACCGGACAGGGATAACCCCCTACGAGCAGTACTTC. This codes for CASSPTYRTGITPYEQYF. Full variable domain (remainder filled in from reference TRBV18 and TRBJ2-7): NAGVMQNPRHLVRRRGQEARLRCSPMKGHSHVYWYRQLPEEGLKFMVYLQKENIIDESGMPKERFSAEFPKEGPSILRIQQVVRGDSAAYFCASSPTYRTGITPYEQYFGPGTRLTVT.

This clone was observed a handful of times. The CDR3 DNA reads as TGTGCCAGCAGCCAAGATCGGGGAATCACCGGGGAGCTGTTTTTT. As protein: CASSQDRGITGELFF. The genes are TRBV3-1 (or the pseudogene TRBV3-2) and TRBJ2-2, with D tentatively TRBD2 (5 bases). V shed 0 bases and J shed 4 bases, with 9 bases lying between them. Germline V lookup: CDR1 LGHDT, CDR2 YNNKEL (reference sequence). CDR3 length: 15 residues.

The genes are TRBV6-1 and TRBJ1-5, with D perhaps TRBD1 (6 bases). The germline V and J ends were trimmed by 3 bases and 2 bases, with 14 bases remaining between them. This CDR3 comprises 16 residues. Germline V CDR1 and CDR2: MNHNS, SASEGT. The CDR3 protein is CASSDWRGAGNQPQHF. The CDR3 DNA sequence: TGTGCCAGCAGTGATTGGCGGGGGGCCGGCAATCAGCCCCAGCATTTT.